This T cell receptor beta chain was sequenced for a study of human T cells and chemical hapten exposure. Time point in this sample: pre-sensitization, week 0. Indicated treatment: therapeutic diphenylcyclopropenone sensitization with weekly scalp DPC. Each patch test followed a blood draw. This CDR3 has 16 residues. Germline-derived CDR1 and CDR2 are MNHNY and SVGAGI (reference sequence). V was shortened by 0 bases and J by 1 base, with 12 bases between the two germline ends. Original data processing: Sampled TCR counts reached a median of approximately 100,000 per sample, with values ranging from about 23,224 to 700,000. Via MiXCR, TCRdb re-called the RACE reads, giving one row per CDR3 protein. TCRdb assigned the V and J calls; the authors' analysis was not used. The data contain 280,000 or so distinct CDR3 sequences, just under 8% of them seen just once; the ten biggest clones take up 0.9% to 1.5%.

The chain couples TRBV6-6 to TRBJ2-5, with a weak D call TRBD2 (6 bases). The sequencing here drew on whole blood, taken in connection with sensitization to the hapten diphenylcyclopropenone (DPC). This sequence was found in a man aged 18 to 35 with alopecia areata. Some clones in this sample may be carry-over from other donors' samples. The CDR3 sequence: CASSYSMRGVQETQYF. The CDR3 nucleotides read TGTGCCAGCAGTTACTCGATGCGGGGAGTCCAAGAGACCCAGTACTTC.